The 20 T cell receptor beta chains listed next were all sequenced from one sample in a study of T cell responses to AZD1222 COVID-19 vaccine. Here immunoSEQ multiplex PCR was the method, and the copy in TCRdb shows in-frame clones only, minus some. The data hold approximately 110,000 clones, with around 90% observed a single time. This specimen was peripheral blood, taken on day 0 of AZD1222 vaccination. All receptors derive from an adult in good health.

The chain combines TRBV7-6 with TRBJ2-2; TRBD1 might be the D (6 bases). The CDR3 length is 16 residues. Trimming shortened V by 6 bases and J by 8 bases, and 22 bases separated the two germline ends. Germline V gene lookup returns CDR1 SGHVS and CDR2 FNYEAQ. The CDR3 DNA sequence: TGTGCCAGCAGACCCACACCCGACAGGCCCTCTGGGGAGCTGTTTTTT. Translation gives CASRPTPDRPSGELFF.

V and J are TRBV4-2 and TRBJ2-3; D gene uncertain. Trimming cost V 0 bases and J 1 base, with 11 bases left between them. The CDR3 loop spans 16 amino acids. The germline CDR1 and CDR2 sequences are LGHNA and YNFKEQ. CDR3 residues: CASSQDEYLGTDTQYF. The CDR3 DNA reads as TGTGCCAGCAGCCAAGATGAATACCTTGGCACAGATACGCAGTATTTT.

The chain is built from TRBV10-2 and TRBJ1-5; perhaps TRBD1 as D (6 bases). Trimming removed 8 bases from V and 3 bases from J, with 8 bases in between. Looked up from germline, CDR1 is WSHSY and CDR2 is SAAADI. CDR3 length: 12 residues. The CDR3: CASGTTNQPQHF. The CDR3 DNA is TGCGCCAGCGGGACAACCAATCAGCCCCAGCATTTT.

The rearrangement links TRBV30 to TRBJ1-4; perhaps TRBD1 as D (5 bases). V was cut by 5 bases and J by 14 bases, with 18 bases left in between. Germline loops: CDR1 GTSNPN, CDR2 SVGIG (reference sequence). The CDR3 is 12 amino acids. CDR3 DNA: TGTGCCTGGGGCTCCCGGGGGGGGAGTCTGTTTTTT. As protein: CAWGSRGGSLFF.

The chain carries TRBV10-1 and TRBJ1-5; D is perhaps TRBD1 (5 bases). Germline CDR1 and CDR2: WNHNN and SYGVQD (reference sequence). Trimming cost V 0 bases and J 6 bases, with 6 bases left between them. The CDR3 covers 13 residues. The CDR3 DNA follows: TGCGCCAGCAGTGAGTCGGGGGTTCAGCCCCAGCATTTT. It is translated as CASSESGVQPQHF.

The CDR3 coding sequence is TGTGCCAGTAGTATCCCCTCGGGCTCTGGGGCCAACGTCCTGACTTTC. Protein sequence: CASSIPSGSGANVLTF. This sequence joins TRBV19 and TRBJ2-6; D is uncertain. The CDR3 has 16 residues. Germline CDR1 is LNHDA and CDR2 is SQIVND (reference sequence). Trimming shortened V by 3 bases and J by 0 bases, and 9 bases separated the two germline ends.

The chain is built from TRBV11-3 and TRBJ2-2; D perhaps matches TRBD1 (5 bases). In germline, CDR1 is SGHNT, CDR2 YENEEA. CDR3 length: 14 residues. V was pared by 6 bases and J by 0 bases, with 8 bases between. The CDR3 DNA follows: TGTGCCAGCAGTTCGACAGCGAACACCGGGGAGCTGTTTTTT. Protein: CASSSTANTGELFF.

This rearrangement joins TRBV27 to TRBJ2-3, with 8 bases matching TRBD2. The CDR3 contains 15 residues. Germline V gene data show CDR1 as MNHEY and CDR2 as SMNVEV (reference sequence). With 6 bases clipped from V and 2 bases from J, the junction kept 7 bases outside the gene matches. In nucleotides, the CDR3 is TGTGCCAGCAGCGTACTAGCGGAGTACACAGATACGCAGTATTTT. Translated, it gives CASSVLAEYTDTQYF.

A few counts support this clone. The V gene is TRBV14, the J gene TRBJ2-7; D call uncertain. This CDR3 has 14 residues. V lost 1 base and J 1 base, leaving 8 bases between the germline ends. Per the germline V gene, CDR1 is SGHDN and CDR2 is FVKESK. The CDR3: CASSQATPSYEQYF. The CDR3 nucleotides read TGTGCCAGCAGCCAAGCGACTCCTTCCTACGAGCAGTACTTC.

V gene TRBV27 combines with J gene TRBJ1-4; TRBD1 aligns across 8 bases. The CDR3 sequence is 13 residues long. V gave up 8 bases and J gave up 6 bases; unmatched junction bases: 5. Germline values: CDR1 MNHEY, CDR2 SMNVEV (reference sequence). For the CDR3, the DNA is TGTGCCAGCCCCGACAGGGGTTATGAAAAACTGTTTTTT. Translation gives CASPDRGYEKLFF.

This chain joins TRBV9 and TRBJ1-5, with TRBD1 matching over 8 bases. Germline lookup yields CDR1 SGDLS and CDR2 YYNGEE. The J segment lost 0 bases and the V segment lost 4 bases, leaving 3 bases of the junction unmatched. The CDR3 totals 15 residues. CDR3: CASSPTGASNQPQHF. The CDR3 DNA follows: TGTGCCAGCAGCCCGACAGGGGCTAGCAATCAGCCCCAGCATTTT.

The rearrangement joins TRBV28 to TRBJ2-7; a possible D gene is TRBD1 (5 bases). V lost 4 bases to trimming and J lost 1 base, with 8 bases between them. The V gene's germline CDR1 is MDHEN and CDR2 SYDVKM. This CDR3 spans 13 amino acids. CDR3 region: CASSSQGSYEQYF. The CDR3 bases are TGTGCCAGCAGTTCCCAGGGTTCCTACGAGCAGTACTTC.

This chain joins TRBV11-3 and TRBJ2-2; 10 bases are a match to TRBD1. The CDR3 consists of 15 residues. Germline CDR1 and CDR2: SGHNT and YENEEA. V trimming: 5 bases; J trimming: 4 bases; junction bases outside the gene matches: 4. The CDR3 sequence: CASSGRTGGTGELFF. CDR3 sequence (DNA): TGTGCCAGCAGCGGGAGGACAGGGGGCACCGGGGAGCTGTTTTTT.

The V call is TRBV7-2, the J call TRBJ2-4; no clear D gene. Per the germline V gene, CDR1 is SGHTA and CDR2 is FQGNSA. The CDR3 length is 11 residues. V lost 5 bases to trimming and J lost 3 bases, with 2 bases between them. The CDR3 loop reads CASSDKNIQYF. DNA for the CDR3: TGTGCCAGCAGCGACAAAAACATTCAGTACTTC.

The CDR3 reads CAISESRGRNEKLFF. Written as DNA, the CDR3 is TGTGCCATCAGTGAGTCACGGGGAAGGAATGAAAAACTGTTTTTT. This chain joins TRBV10-3 and TRBJ1-4; D is unresolved. V was cut by 0 bases and J by 5 bases, with 10 bases left in between. This CDR3 spans 15 amino acids. CDR1 is ENHRY and CDR2 is SYGVKD in the germline V gene.

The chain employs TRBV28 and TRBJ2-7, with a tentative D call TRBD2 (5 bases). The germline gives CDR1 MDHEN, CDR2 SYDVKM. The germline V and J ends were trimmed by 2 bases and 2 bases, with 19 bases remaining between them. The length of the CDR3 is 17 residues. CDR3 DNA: TGTGCCAGCAGTTTAGGCGTGAGAGGGAATCTCCCCTACGAGCAGTACTTC. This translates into CASSLGVRGNLPYEQYF.

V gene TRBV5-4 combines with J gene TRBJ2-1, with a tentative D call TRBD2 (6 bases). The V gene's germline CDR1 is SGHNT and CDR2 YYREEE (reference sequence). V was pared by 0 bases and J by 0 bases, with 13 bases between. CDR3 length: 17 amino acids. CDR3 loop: CASSLGGTLSSYNEQFF. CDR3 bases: TGTGCCAGCAGCTTGGGGGGGACTCTGAGCTCCTACAATGAGCAGTTCTTC. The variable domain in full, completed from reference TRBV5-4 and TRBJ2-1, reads ETGVTQSPTHLIKTRGQQVTLRCSSQSGHNTVSWYQQALGQGPQFIFQYYREEENGRGNFPPRFSGLQFPNYSSELNVNALELDDSALYLCASSLGGTLSSYNEQFFGPGTRLTVL.

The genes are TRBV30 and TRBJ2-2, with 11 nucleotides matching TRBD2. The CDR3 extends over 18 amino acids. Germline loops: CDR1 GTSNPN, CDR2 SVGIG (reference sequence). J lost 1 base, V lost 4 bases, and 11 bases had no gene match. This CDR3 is CAWNDGLAGNKNTGELFF. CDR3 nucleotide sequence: TGTGCCTGGAATGATGGACTAGCGGGTAATAAGAACACCGGGGAGCTGTTTTTT.

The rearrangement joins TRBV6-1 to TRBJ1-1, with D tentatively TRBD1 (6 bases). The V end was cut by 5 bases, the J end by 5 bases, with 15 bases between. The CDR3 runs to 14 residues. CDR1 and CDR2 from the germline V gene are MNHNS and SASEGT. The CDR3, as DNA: TGTGCCAGCAGTCAGCCACAGGGTGGTACTGAAGCTTTCTTT. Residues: CASSQPQGGTEAFF.

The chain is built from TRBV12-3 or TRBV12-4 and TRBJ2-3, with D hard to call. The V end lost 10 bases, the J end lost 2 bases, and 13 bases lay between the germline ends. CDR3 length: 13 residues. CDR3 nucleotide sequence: TGTGCCATCGCGGTGTACCTCACAGATACGCAGTATTTT. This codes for CAIAVYLTDTQYF.